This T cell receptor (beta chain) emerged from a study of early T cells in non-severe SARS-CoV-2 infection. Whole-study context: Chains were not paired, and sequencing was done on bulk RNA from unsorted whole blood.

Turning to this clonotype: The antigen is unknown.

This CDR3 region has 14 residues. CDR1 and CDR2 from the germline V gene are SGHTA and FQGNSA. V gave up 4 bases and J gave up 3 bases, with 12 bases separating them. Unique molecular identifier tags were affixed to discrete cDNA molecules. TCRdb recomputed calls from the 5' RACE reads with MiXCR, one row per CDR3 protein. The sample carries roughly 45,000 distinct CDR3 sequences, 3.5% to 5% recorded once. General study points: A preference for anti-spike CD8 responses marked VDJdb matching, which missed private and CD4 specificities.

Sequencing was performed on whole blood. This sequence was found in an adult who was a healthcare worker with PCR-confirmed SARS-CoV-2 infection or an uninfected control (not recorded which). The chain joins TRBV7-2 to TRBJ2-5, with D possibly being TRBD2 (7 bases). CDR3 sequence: CASSWGGVKETQYF. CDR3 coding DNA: TGTGCCAGCAGCTGGGGGGGCGTAAAAGAGACCCAGTACTTC.